The TCR beta chain described here comes from a study of shared T cell receptors in the human thymus. The CDR3 is 13 amino acids. V was cut by 8 bases and J by 5 bases, with 13 bases left in between. CDR1 and CDR2 (germline): SNHLY, FYNNEI. This table comes from immunoSEQ multiplex PCR, and its TCRdb copy is limited to in-frame clones, with some not included. Of 550,000 to 800,000 clones listed, 80% to 90% are singletons. Another study also made use of these data, one on human thymus T cells. This second study says: Corrective cardiac surgery supplied the resected thymus tissue.

The gene calls are TRBV2 and TRBJ2-1; tentative D call: TRBD1 (6 bases). The receptor's source is a girl under three years old with a congenital heart defect. The source material was thymocytes. This CDR3 is CASSGDLDNEQFF. The DNA of the CDR3 is TGTGCCAGCTCAGGGGATTTGGACAATGAGCAGTTCTTC.